This TCR beta chain was profiled in a study of OX40 agonist ivuxolimab in advanced cancers. Study at large: People who had prior anti-PD-1, anti-PD-L1 or anti-CTLA-4 therapy could take part, and about 40% had some.

The CDR3 length is 15 residues. Germline loops: CDR1 SGHRS, CDR2 YFSETQ. Trimming stripped 7 bases from V and 1 base from J, with 17 bases between. Using immunoSEQ multiplex PCR, the repertoire was profiled, and TCRdb retains in-frame clones only, with some absent. The data hold fewer than 90,000 clones, with 80% to 90% observed a single time. Here the sequenced sample was CD4+ or CD8+ T cells sorted from blood, taken in a trial of the OX40 agonist ivuxolimab. The chain has TRBV5-1 and TRBJ1-1; no clear D gene. The receptor comes from an adult with an advanced solid tumor such as melanoma, head and neck, liver or kidney cancer. CDR3 DNA sequence: TGCGCCAGCGGCCTGATGGACCTGAGGAACACTGAAGCTTTCTTT. Its translation: CASGLMDLRNTEAFF.